This entry lists 31 T cell receptor beta chains sequenced from one sample in a study of sequential checkpoint blockade in melanoma. Assay used: immunoSEQ multiplex PCR; TCRdb lists only in-frame clones, some missing. This table has more than 25,000 clones, 85% to 90% appearing once. The treatment: randomized to nivolumab then ipilimumab (arm A) or the reverse (arm B). The sequenced sample was CD8+ T cells sorted from blood (inferred from file names), obtained from a patient given nivolumab and ipilimumab in sequence. Receptors were obtained from a human donor with melanoma.

The chain links TRBV5-6 to TRBJ2-3; D unresolved. Germline CDR1 SGHDT, CDR2 YYEEEE. CDR3 length: 11 residues. V lost 3 bases, J lost 3 bases, and 2 bases lay in between. Here the CDR3 reads CASSSTDTQYF. In nucleotides, the CDR3 is TGTGCCAGCAGCTCAACAGATACGCAGTATTTT.

The genes are TRBV4-3 and TRBJ2-3, with TRBD2 matching over 7 bases. This CDR3 spans 14 amino acids. V shed 3 bases, J shed 4 bases, and the junction held 4 bases outside the gene matches. The germline gives CDR1 LGHNA, CDR2 YSLEER. The CDR3 DNA follows: TGCGCCAGCAGCCAGGGCGGGGGAGCAGATACGCAGTATTTT. Translating it yields CASSQGGGADTQYF.

The CDR3 sequence: CASSLVGRVSEQYF. The CDR3 coding sequence is TGTGCCAGCAGCTTAGTTGGCAGGGTAAGCGAGCAGTACTTC. The rearrangement uses TRBV11-2 and TRBJ2-7; tentative D call: TRBD1 (5 bases). Germline assignment: CDR1 SGHAT and CDR2 FQNNGV. The CDR3 runs to 14 residues. The V end was cut by 1 base, the J end by 6 bases, with 13 bases between.

The J gene is TRBJ2-7, the V gene TRBV6-4; 7 nucleotides align to TRBD2. Trimming cost V 5 bases and J 7 bases; bases outside gene matches: 17. The CDR3 is made up of 16 amino acids. Germline V lookup: CDR1 MRHNA, CDR2 SNTAGT. The DNA of the CDR3 is TGTGCCAGCAGTCCGGGGGACTATGCTAGGGATCGTGAGCAGTACTTC. Protein: CASSPGDYARDREQYF.

The rearrangement joins TRBV10-3 to TRBJ2-1, with 9 bases lining up with TRBD2. Germline lookup yields CDR1 ENHRY and CDR2 SYGVKD. V lost 4 bases and J lost 2; bases outside the gene matches: 3. The CDR3 length is 15 residues. The CDR3 protein is CAISGSGRPYNEQFF. In DNA form, the CDR3 reads TGTGCCATCAGTGGAAGCGGGAGGCCCTACAATGAGCAGTTCTTC.

This clone appeared a single time. This rearrangement joins TRBV28 to TRBJ2-7; D gene ambiguous. The CDR3 is 13 amino acids. CDR1 is MDHEN, CDR2 SYDVKM, per germline. Trimming took 5 bases from V and 1 from J, leaving 9 bases between them. The CDR3 protein is CASSAQVSYEQYF. CDR3 DNA: TGTGCCAGCAGTGCCCAGGTTTCCTACGAGCAGTACTTC.

V and J are TRBV7-8 and TRBJ2-2, with D hard to call. The CDR3 runs 13 residues. The V end lost 2 bases, the J end lost 10 bases, and 11 bases lay between the germline ends. Germline V gives CDR1 SGHVS, CDR2 FQNEAQ. The CDR3 sequence is CASSLTKSKELFF. CDR3 in DNA: TGTGCCAGCAGCTTAACTAAGTCAAAGGAGCTGTTTTTT.

Comment on this clone: The junction shows a germline mismatch at one end, possibly a read error. The chain links TRBV27 to TRBJ1-6, with 10 bases fitting TRBD1. This CDR3 is 14 amino acids long. Germline V CDR1 and CDR2: MNHEY, SMNVEV (reference sequence). CDR3 coding DNA: TGTGCCAGCAGTTTATGGACAGGGGGATCACCCCCCCACTTT. Translated, it gives CASSLWTGGSPPHF.

This sequence joins TRBV27 and TRBJ2-1; 7 bases align to TRBD1. The CDR3 runs to 13 residues. The V gene end was trimmed by 6 bases and the J gene end by 15 bases; junction bases not matched to a gene: 14. CDR1 is MNHEY, CDR2 SMNVEV, per germline (reference sequence). This chain's CDR3 is CASSVTGLGARFF. The DNA for the CDR3 is TGTGCCAGCAGCGTGACAGGGTTGGGGGCTCGGTTCTTC.

The J gene is TRBJ1-5, the V gene TRBV7-9; possible D gene TRBD1, 6 bases. Trimming took 5 bases from V and 0 from J, leaving 11 bases between them. This CDR3 is 15 amino acids long. CDR1 is SEHNR and CDR2 is FQNEAQ in the germline V gene (reference sequence). This CDR3 is CASSPTGISNQPQHF. The CDR3 bases are TGTGCCAGCAGCCCGACAGGAATTAGCAATCAGCCCCAGCATTTT.

V usage is TRBV29-1 and J usage is TRBJ2-7; TRBD2 aligns across 9 bases. Germline V CDR1 and CDR2: SQVTM, ANQGSEA. V lost 5 bases and J lost 5; bases outside the gene matches: 7. This CDR3 has 13 amino acids. The CDR3 region has the DNA TGCAGCGTTTCCCCAGCGGGAGGACACGAGCAGTACTTC. It translates to CSVSPAGGHEQYF.

The chain recombines TRBV9 with TRBJ1-2; D unclear. CDR1 is SGDLS and CDR2 is YYNGEE in the germline V gene. Between the trimmed V and J ends, which lost 0 bases and 6 bases, there was a span of 9 bases. CDR3 length: 13 residues. The CDR3 spells CASSVDGGNGYTF. In DNA, the CDR3 is TGTGCCAGCAGCGTAGACGGCGGTAATGGCTACACCTTC.

The chain combines TRBV29-1 with TRBJ2-7; 8 bases line up with TRBD1. CDR1 is SQVTM, CDR2 ANQGSEA, per germline. The CDR3 covers 17 residues. V dropped 4 bases and J dropped 0; count of bases not matched to a gene: 14. For the CDR3, the DNA is TGCAGCGTTGGGGGGACAGGCCGAGGTCCGGTCTCCTACGAGCAGTACTTC. Protein sequence: CSVGGTGRGPVSYEQYF.

J is TRBJ1-1 and V is TRBV21-1. TRBV21-1 is a pseudogene. The CDR3 consists of 18 residues. Here the CDR3 DNA reads TGTGCCAGCAGCAAAGGTTCGGTTATGCGGCCTATGAACACTGAAGCTTTCTTT. It yields the protein CASSKGSVMRPMNTEAFF.

V usage is TRBV19 and J usage is TRBJ1-1, with D perhaps TRBD1 (5 bases). The CDR3 sequence is 14 residues long. Germline assignment: CDR1 LNHDA and CDR2 SQIVND (reference sequence). Trimming pared 5 bases from V and 0 bases from J, leaving 10 bases between. The CDR3: CASSLTVVNTEAFF. The CDR3 bases are TGTGCCAGTAGTCTGACAGTTGTGAACACTGAAGCTTTCTTT.

This chain connects TRBV11-2 to TRBJ2-1; a weak D match, TRBD2 (7 bases). This CDR3 has 17 amino acids. V was trimmed by 5 bases and J by 3 bases, leaving 20 bases between them. Germline loops: CDR1 SGHAT, CDR2 FQNNGV. The CDR3 loop reads CASSLFLGGAIYNEQFF. The CDR3 DNA reads as TGTGCCAGCAGCCTTTTTCTAGGGGGGGCGATCTACAATGAGCAGTTCTTC.

V is TRBV19 and J is TRBJ2-1; 7 bases are a match to TRBD2. The CDR3 is made up of 15 amino acids. Germline V gene lookup returns CDR1 LNHDA and CDR2 SQIVND (reference sequence). J was trimmed by 0 bases and V by 3 bases; bases with no gene match: 2. DNA of the CDR3: TGTGCCAGTAGTATGGGCGGGAGCTCCTACAATGAGCAGTTCTTC. Residues: CASSMGGSSYNEQFF.

In the case of this clone: The sample carries other DNA sequences with the same CDR3. This chain connects TRBV19 to TRBJ1-5; the D gene is possibly TRBD1 (5 bases). This CDR3 is 14 amino acids long. Germline values: CDR1 LNHDA, CDR2 SQIVND (reference sequence). The V end was cut by 6 bases, the J end by 0 bases, with 9 bases between. The CDR3, as DNA: TGTGCCAGTAGGACAGTTTTTAGCAATCAGCCCCAGCATTTT. Translated, it gives CASRTVFSNQPQHF.

The chain employs TRBV7-9 and TRBJ2-1; maybe TRBD1 (6 bases). This CDR3 contains 15 residues. V lost 5 bases and J lost 8, with 19 bases in between. Germline V gives CDR1 SEHNR, CDR2 FQNEAQ (reference sequence). The CDR3 DNA is TGTGCCAGCAGCCACCCTGGACAGATGTATGATGAGCAGTTCTTC. Encoded protein: CASSHPGQMYDEQFF.

The chain uses TRBV6-1 and TRBJ1-1, with TRBD1 as a possible D gene (6 bases). Trimming removed 3 bases at V and 1 base at J, with 9 bases between. From germline, CDR1 is MNHNS and CDR2 SASEGT. This CDR3 contains 14 residues. The CDR3 coding sequence is TGTGCCAGCAGTGATGGGGGCGAGAACACTGAAGCTTTCTTT. It translates to CASSDGGENTEAFF.

Of note for this clone: One end of the junction fails to match germline, which may point to a read error. V gene TRBV30 combines with J gene TRBJ2-1, with D unclear. Germline CDR1 and CDR2: GTSNPN and SVGIG (reference sequence). This CDR3 is 13 amino acids long. The CDR3 loop is CAWSVATFNDQFF. The CDR3 region has the DNA TGTGCCTGGAGTGTAGCGACGTTTAATGATCAGTTCTTC.

The chain employs TRBV21-1 and TRBJ2-5; the D call TRBD2 from the table was never checked on the DNA. Gene TRBJ2-7 matches the end of the DNA better, so the J call may be wrong. TRBV21-1 is shown as a pseudogene. The CDR3 length is 15 residues. CDR3 sequence reads: CASSKEWRGSYEQYF. CDR3 bases: TGTGCCAGCAGCAAAGAGTGGCGGGGCTCCTACGAGCAGTACTTC.

The genes are TRBV10-3 and TRBJ2-1; 7 nucleotides line up with TRBD1. The CDR3 consists of 15 residues. The trim removed 2 bases at V and 0 bases at J, leaving 1 base unmatched. Germline V gives CDR1 ENHRY, CDR2 SYGVKD. The CDR3 loop is CAISETGDSYNEQFF. Written as DNA, the CDR3 is TGTGCCATCAGTGAGACAGGGGACTCCTACAATGAGCAGTTCTTC.

A word on this clone: Its ends do not fully match the called genes, so a read error is possible. The V and J genes are TRBV5-6 and TRBJ2-4, with TRBD1 matching over 9 bases. The germline CDR1 and CDR2 sequences are SGHDT and YYEEEE. This CDR3 contains 13 residues. DNA of the CDR3: TGTGCCAGCAGCTTGGCGGAGTGGGACAGGGAGGTCTTC. Its protein product is CASSLAEWDREVF.

This clone was observed a single time. V usage is TRBV6-5 and J usage is TRBJ1-3; 7 positions match TRBD1. Germline values: CDR1 MNHEY, CDR2 SVGAGI. V lost 6 bases, J lost 4 bases, and 6 bases stayed unmatched. The CDR3 is 14 residues long. This CDR3 reads CASSPSTGGNTIYF. DNA for the CDR3: TGTGCCAGCAGCCCTTCGACAGGGGGAAACACCATATATTTT.

The count of this clone is one. This chain connects TRBV27 to TRBJ1-5, with D possibly matching TRBD1 (5 bases). Germline values: CDR1 MNHEY, CDR2 SMNVEV (reference sequence). V lost 5 bases, J lost 0 bases, and 11 bases lay in between. This CDR3 spans 15 amino acids. This chain's CDR3 is CASSRQGFSNQPQHF. The CDR3 DNA reads as TGTGCCAGCAGTCGGCAGGGTTTTAGCAATCAGCCCCAGCATTTT.

V usage is TRBV7-3 and J usage is TRBJ2-7; D is undetermined. V gave up 4 bases and J gave up 1 base, with 8 bases separating them. Looked up from germline, CDR1 is SGHTA and CDR2 is FQGTGA. The CDR3 covers 13 residues. The DNA for the CDR3 is TGTGCCAGCAGCTCACAGTATTCCTACGAGCAGTACGTC. Protein sequence: CASSSQYSYEQYV.

This chain joins TRBV9 and TRBJ1-5; 8 nucleotides match TRBD1. Germline CDR1 is SGDLS and CDR2 is YYNGEE. The CDR3 is made up of 14 amino acids. J was trimmed by 6 bases and V by 3 bases; bases with no gene match: 5. The CDR3: CASSATGEGQPQHF. The DNA of the CDR3 is TGTGCCAGCAGCGCGACAGGGGAAGGTCAGCCCCAGCATTTT. Full variable domain (remainder filled in from reference TRBV9 and TRBJ1-5): DSGVTQTPKHLITATGQRVTLRCSPRSGDLSVYWYQQSLDQGLQFLIQYYNGEERAKGNILERFSAQQFPDLHSELNLSSLELGDSALYFCASSATGEGQPQHFGDGTRLSIL.

This chain joins TRBV19 and TRBJ2-2; possible D gene TRBD1, 6 bases. Between the trimmed V and J ends, which lost 5 bases and 5 bases, there was a span of 15 bases. The CDR3 covers 15 residues. CDR1 is LNHDA, CDR2 SQIVND, per germline (reference sequence). This CDR3 reads CASSGRGGGTGELFF. DNA for the CDR3: TGTGCCAGTAGTGGTAGAGGGGGTGGGACCGGGGAGCTGTTTTTT.

The rearrangement uses TRBV5-1 and TRBJ1-2, with unresolved D. Looked up from germline, CDR1 is SGHRS and CDR2 is YFSETQ. The CDR3 is made up of 14 amino acids. V lost 1 base and J 6 bases, leaving 13 bases between the germline ends. The CDR3 protein is CASSLSGKMDGYTF. In DNA, the CDR3 is TGCGCCAGCAGCTTGTCGGGGAAAATGGATGGCTACACCTTC.

This clone was found a few times. V usage is TRBV2 and J usage is TRBJ1-5, with D tentatively TRBD1 (5 bases). V lost 5 bases, J lost 0 bases, and 14 bases lay in between. In germline, CDR1 is SNHLY, CDR2 FYNNEI. The CDR3 totals 16 residues. DNA for the CDR3: TGTGCCAGCAGTAGCTGGACACTCCATAGCAATCAGCCCCAGCATTTT. This sequence encodes CASSSWTLHSNQPQHF.